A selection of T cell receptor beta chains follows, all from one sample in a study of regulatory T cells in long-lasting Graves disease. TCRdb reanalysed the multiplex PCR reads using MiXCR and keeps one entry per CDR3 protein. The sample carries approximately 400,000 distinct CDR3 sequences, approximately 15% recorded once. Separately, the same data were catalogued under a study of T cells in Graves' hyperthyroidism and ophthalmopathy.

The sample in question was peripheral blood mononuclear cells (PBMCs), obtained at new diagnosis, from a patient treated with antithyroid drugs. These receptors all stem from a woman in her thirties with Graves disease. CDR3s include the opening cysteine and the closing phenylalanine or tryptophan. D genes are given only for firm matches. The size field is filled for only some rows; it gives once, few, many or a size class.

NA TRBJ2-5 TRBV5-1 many TGCGCCAGCAGCTTGGTCGGAGCGGAAGAGACCCAGTACTTC CASSLVGAEETQYF
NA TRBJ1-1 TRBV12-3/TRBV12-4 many TGTGCCAGCAATCAACTACAGGGACGGAACACTGAAGCTTTCTTT CASNQLQGRNTEAFF
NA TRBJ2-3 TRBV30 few TGTGCCTGGAGTCAGAGCACAGATACGCAGTATTTT CAWSQSTDTQYF
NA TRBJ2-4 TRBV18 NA TGTGCCAGCTCACTGTCACAGAGAGCCAAAAACATTCAGTACTTC CASSLSQRAKNIQYF
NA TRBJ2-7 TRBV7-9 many TGTGCCAGCAGCTTAGCGGGAGAGCGCTCCTACGAGCAGTACTTC CASSLAGERSYEQYF
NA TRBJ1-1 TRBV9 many TGTGCCAGCAGCGTAGGCCCCCCGGGCGTGAACACTGAAGCTTTCTTT CASSVGPPGVNTEAFF
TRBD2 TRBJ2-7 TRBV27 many TGTGCCAGCAGTTTATCGCCCCGTCGACTAGCGGATCTCTACGAGCAGTACTTC CASSLSPRRLADLYEQYF
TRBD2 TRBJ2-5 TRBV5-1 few TGCGCCAGCGCCCTTTCGGGGGGGTTCCGAGAGACCCAGTACTTC CASALSGGFRETQYF
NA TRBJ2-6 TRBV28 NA TGTGCCAGCGTTAGGGCTTTCCACTCTGGGGCCAACGTCCTGACTTTC CASVRAFHSGANVLTF
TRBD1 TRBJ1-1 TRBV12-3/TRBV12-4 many TGTGCCAGCAGAACAGGGGTATATAGCACTGAAGCTTTCTTT CASRTGVYSTEAFF
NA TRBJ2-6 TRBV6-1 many TGTGCCAGCCCTCCGGGGTCAGGGGTTAGCTCTGGGGCCAACGTCCTGACTTTC CASPPGSGVSSGANVLTF
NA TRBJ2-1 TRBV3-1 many TGTGCCAGCAGCCAAGAACCACTCTTGGGGCAGTTCTTC CASSQEPLLGQFF
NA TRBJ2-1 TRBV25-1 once TGTGCCAGCAGTGACCCCGGGAAGCGGGGACACTCTTACAATGAGCAGTTCTTC CASSDPGKRGHSYNEQFF
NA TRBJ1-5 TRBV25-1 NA TGTGCCAGCAACAAGGATAATCAGCCCCAGCATTTT CASNKDNQPQHF
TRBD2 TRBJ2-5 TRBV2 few TGTGCCAGCAGGGGAATATCCGGGACTAGCGGGGCCCTAAACTTCCAAGAGACCCAGTACTTC CASRGISGTSGALNFQETQYF
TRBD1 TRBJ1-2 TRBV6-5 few TGTGCCAGCAGTTACGCAGGACAGGGTCAAACCTATGGCTACACCTTC CASSYAGQGQTYGYTF
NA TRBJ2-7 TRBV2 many TGTGCCACCCGAAAACAGGCCAACGGCCTAATGGTCTACGAGCAGTACTTC CATRKQANGLMVYEQYF
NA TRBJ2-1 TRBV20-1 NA TGCAGCGCCTCCGGAGATACGGGCAATGAGCAGTTCTTC CSASGDTGNEQFF
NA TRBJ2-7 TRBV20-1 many TGCAGTGCTAGAGTTTCTGGATCCTACGAGCAGTACTTC CSARVSGSYEQYF
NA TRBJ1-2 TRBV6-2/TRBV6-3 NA TGTGCCAGCAGTTCACTCCTCGATGGCTACACCTTC CASSSLLDGYTF
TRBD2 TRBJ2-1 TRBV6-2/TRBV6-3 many TGTGCCAGCAGTTACTCGGGACTAGGCTCCAATGAGCAGTTCTTC CASSYSGLGSNEQFF
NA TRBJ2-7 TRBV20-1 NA TGCAGTGCTAAAGGACAGCTTCCCTACGAGCAGTACTTC CSAKGQLPYEQYF
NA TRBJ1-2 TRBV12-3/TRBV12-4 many TGTGCCAGCAGTCCCGCCGACGGTGCCATAACAAACTATGGCTACACCTTC CASSPADGAITNYGYTF
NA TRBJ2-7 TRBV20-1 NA TGCAGTGCTAGCGGCCCCCCTAGGTTGACAGCCTTCGACTACGAGCAGTACTTC CSASGPPRLTAFDYEQYF
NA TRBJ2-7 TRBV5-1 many TGCGCCAGCAGCCTCGAAGGGTGGGAGCCCCTCTACGAGCAGTACTTC CASSLEGWEPLYEQYF
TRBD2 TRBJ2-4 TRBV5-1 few TGCGCCAGCAGCGCCAGCGGGAGGTCAGGAGGCATTCAGTACTTC CASSASGRSGGIQYF
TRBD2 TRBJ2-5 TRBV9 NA TGTGCCAGCAGCGTAGAGGTAGCGGGAGGGCCGGGTCAAGAGACCCAGTACTTC CASSVEVAGGPGQETQYF
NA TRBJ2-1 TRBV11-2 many TGTGCCAGCAGCTTAGAAGCTACCACCTACAATGAGCAGTTCTTC CASSLEATTYNEQFF
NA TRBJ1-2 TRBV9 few TGTGCCAGCAGCGGCAAAAACTATGGCTACACCTTC CASSGKNYGYTF
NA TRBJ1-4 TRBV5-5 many TGTGCCAGCAGCTTGGGAAGGAATAATGAAAAACTGTTTTTT CASSLGRNNEKLFF
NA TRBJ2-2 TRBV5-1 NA TGCGCCAGCAGCTTTTCTGGAATGGGCGCGAACACCGGGGAGCTGTTTTTT CASSFSGMGANTGELFF
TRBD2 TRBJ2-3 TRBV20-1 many TGCAGTGCCGGACTAGCGGGAGGCGGGAGCACAGATACGCAGTATTTT CSAGLAGGGSTDTQYF
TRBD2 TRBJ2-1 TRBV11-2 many TGTGCCAGCAGCGTAGCGGGAGGGAGGCACAATGAGCAGTTCTTC CASSVAGGRHNEQFF
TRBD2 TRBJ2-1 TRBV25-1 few TGTGCCAGCAGTGATACTAGCGGGTTGGATATAGAGCAGTTCTTC CASSDTSGLDIEQFF
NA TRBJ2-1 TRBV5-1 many TGCGCCAGCAGCTTGGACGGCCCGCTTAGCAATGAGCAGTTCTTC CASSLDGPLSNEQFF